These T cell receptor beta chains were read from a single sample in a study of Tregs in tolerant kidney transplant recipients. Produced via immunoSEQ multiplex PCR; TCRdb's table is partial and in-frame only. The sample contains some 240,000 clones, 80% to 85% of which appear only once. The sequenced sample was CD4+ T cells from blood. Receptors were obtained from a human donor in good health. The CDR3 runs from the conserved cysteine through the conserved F or W.

J: TRBJ1-4; V: TRBV29-1; CDR3: CSVRGTGKSEKLFF
J: TRBJ1-2; V: TRBV29-1; CDR3: CSALKGQVGGYTF
J: TRBJ2-4; V: TRBV30; CDR3: CAWNGGAGKNIQYF
J: TRBJ1-3; V: TRBV6-5; CDR3: CASSRISGNTIYF
J: TRBJ2-3; V: TRBV30; CDR3: CACDREGGDTQYF
J: TRBJ1-4; V: TRBV4-1; CDR3: CASSQLARTATNEKLFF
J: TRBJ1-2; V: TRBV5-1; CDR3: CASSTGQGGYGYTF
J: TRBJ2-1; V: TRBV7-8; CDR3: CASSLGLSNEQFF
J: TRBJ2-7; V: TRBV6-6; CDR3: CASSRQNYEQYF
J: TRBJ1-1; V: TRBV7-8; CDR3: CASSFQLNTEAFF
J: TRBJ2-2; V: TRBV19; CDR3: CASSIFWAANTGELFF
J: TRBJ2-1; V: TRBV6-1; CDR3: CASSEAGGGDNEQFF
J: TRBJ2-3; V: TRBV25-1; CDR3: CASRRGTDTQYF